This section outlines one TCR beta chain sequence together with its context. Its antigen is unidentified. Negatively enriched CD4+ T cells were divided by CD45RA into naive and memory. The source of the sample is a study of shared clonotypes between healthy human individuals. Authors' data handling: Junction-only immunoSEQ data arrived without quality scores, meaning filtering differed. Data came from immunoSEQ multiplex PCR; TCRdb stores just in-frame clones and leaves some out. The DNA gave D and trimming, while V, J and clone size come from that table. The data show more than 550,000 clones, with roughly 72% seen just once and approximately 1.8% held by the top ten. The CDR3 totals 14 residues. Germline CDR1 SGHRS, CDR2 YFSETQ. Trimming left V 3 bases short and J 7 bases short, with 14 bases between. Study-wide results and caveats: Estimated richness values were generally larger in naive subsets than in memory subsets. Of the naive CD4 clonotypes, around 4.7% were shared across a handful of donors.

This chain uses TRBV5-1 with TRBJ1-5; tentatively, D is TRBD1 (5 bases). The receptor comes from a woman aged 25 to 39 in good health. The sequencing sample was made of memory CD4+ T cells sorted from blood. Indicated subset: CD45RA-negative fraction. For the CDR3, the DNA is TGCGCCAGCAGCTCCGGTATAGAGGGGCAGCCCCAGCATTTT. Translated: CASSSGIEGQPQHF. The variable domain in full, with the rest retrieved from reference TRBV5-1 and TRBJ1-5, is KAGVTQTPRYLIKTRGQQVTLSCSPISGHRSVSWYQQTPGQGLQFLFEYFSETQRNKGNFPGRFSGRQFSNSRSEMNVSTLELGDSALYLCASSSGIEGQPQHFGDGTRLSIL.